This T cell receptor (beta chain) stems from a study of T cells in Graves' hyperthyroidism and ophthalmopathy. Germline V lookup: CDR1 LNHDA, CDR2 SQIVND (reference sequence). There are 12 residues in the CDR3. The J segment lost 4 bases and the V segment lost 9 bases, leaving 4 bases of the junction unmatched. Amplified TCR beta CDR3 regions came from RNA transcripts. With the HTBI primer set, the TCR CDR3 went through a first round of RT-PCR. TCRdb called the multiplex PCR reads again in MiXCR, with one record for every CDR3 protein. The data contain around 500,000 distinct CDR3 sequences, around 13% of them seen just once; the ten biggest clones take up around 14%.

The chain links TRBV19 to TRBJ2-5, with TRBD1 identical over 8 bases. The receptor was derived from a woman in her forties with Graves' hyperthyroidism. Sequenced material: blood. CDR3 loop: CASRTGRETQYF. The CDR3 nucleotides read TGTGCCAGCAGGACAGGGAGAGAGACCCAGTACTTC.